Shown below are 28 T cell receptor beta chains from a single sample sequenced in a study of PD-L1 blockade in urothelial cancer (dated by TCRdb to 2015 to 2018). Receptors were amplified or captured by the immunoSEQ multiplex PCR assay. Drawn from immuneACCESS, this table holds only the in-frame rearrangements with V and J called that TCRdb kept. Clones are partly lost; checked studies trace under half to an unresolved V gene and leave the rest unexplained. Across this sample there are 20,000 to 25,000 clones, with roughly 89% seen only once. Clones ranked in the top ten supply about 11% of the sample. The time point label on this specimen signifies: peripheral blood 6 weeks after treatment start. This specimen consisted of PBMCs, obtained around atezolizumab (anti-PD-L1) treatment. The receptors come from a woman aged 60-75 years with urothelial cancer.

The chain couples TRBV7-2 to TRBJ2-7, with D perhaps TRBD2 (5 bases). With 4 bases removed from V and 5 bases from J, the gap between germline ends came to 12 bases. The length of the CDR3 is 13 residues. Per germline, CDR1 SGHTA and CDR2 FQGNSA. DNA of the CDR3: TGTGCCAGCAGCTCCCGAGAGGGCCACGAGCAGTACTTC. Protein sequence: CASSSREGHEQYF.

The rearrangement links TRBV18 to TRBJ2-2, with 8 bases matching TRBD1. Germline CDR1 and CDR2: KGHSH and LQKENI. Losses at the gene ends were 2 bases for V and 5 bases for J; bases not matched to a gene: 4. CDR3 size: 15 residues. The CDR3 sequence is CASSPIRGQTGELFF. The CDR3 nucleotides read TGTGCCAGCTCACCAATCAGGGGGCAAACCGGGGAGCTGTTTTTT.

The chain has TRBV9 and TRBJ2-3, with TRBD2 matching over 8 bases. V lost 4 bases and J lost 3; bases outside the gene matches: 10. CDR3 length equals 16 residues. Germline V CDR1 and CDR2: SGDLS, YYNGEE. The CDR3 spells CASSSQAGEATDTQYF. CDR3 bases: TGTGCCAGCAGCTCACAAGCGGGAGAGGCGACAGATACGCAGTATTTT.

The rearrangement uses TRBV5-1 and TRBJ2-1; TRBD1 is a possible D gene (5 bases). CDR3 length equals 14 residues. The V end was cut by 3 bases, the J end by 6 bases, with 13 bases between. In germline, CDR1 is SGHRS, CDR2 YFSETQ. CDR3 protein: CASSSFRVGNEQFF. CDR3 bases: TGCGCCAGCAGCTCGTTCAGGGTTGGCAATGAGCAGTTCTTC. The whole variable domain, filled in from reference TRBV5-1 and TRBJ2-1, reads KAGVTQTPRYLIKTRGQQVTLSCSPISGHRSVSWYQQTPGQGLQFLFEYFSETQRNKGNFPGRFSGRQFSNSRSEMNVSTLELGDSALYLCASSSFRVGNEQFFGPGTRLTVL.

This clone was seen just once. This chain uses TRBV9 with TRBJ2-5, with D possibly matching TRBD2 (5 bases). The CDR3 totals 14 residues. The V end lost 0 bases, the J end lost 5 bases, and 11 bases lay between the germline ends. CDR1 is SGDLS and CDR2 is YYNGEE in the germline V gene. Here the CDR3 reads CASSVGGYAETQYF. In DNA form, the CDR3 reads TGTGCCAGCAGCGTAGGAGGGTACGCCGAGACCCAGTACTTC. Full variable domain (remainder filled in from reference TRBV9 and TRBJ2-5): DSGVTQTPKHLITATGQRVTLRCSPRSGDLSVYWYQQSLDQGLQFLIQYYNGEERAKGNILERFSAQQFPDLHSELNLSSLELGDSALYFCASSVGGYAETQYFGPGTRLLVL.

This clone showed up just a few times. The genes are TRBV2 and TRBJ2-7; the D gene is possibly TRBD1 (6 bases). This CDR3 contains 14 residues. The ends were cut back, 4 bases at V and 0 bases at J, with 10 bases in the middle. Germline V gene sequence: CDR1 SNHLY, CDR2 FYNNEI. The DNA of the CDR3 is TGTGCCAGCAGTGCACGGGGACACTCCTACGAGCAGTACTTC. It yields the protein CASSARGHSYEQYF.

In its sample, this clone is large. This sequence joins TRBV15 and TRBJ1-5; 7 nucleotides match TRBD1. CDR3 size: 20 residues. V lost 3 bases to trimming and J lost 1 base; unmatched junction nucleotides: 18. Germline V gene sequence: CDR1 LNHNV, CDR2 YYDKDF (reference sequence). This CDR3 is CATSRPGGPGPFRSNQPQHF. The CDR3 region has the DNA TGTGCCACCAGCAGGCCAGGGGGGCCCGGGCCTTTTCGAAGCAATCAGCCCCAGCATTTT.

The V call is TRBV10-3, the J call TRBJ2-3, with D possibly being TRBD1 (6 bases). Germline loops: CDR1 ENHRY, CDR2 SYGVKD. V was shortened by 1 base and J by 2 bases, with 19 bases between the two germline ends. CDR3 length equals 18 residues. The CDR3 nucleotides read TGTGCCATCAGTGAGTGGTTTTCGTCAGGGGCCCTCACAGATACGCAGTATTTT. Translated, it gives CAISEWFSSGALTDTQYF.

This chain connects TRBV7-2 to TRBJ2-5; D is unresolved. V gave up 2 bases and J gave up 9 bases, with 13 bases separating them. The CDR3 is 13 amino acids. The V gene's germline CDR1 is SGHTA and CDR2 FQGNSA. CDR3 amino acids: CASSLPQVVAQYF. CDR3 in DNA: TGTGCCAGCAGCTTACCCCAGGTAGTAGCCCAGTACTTC.

This clone was seen a single time. V is TRBV19 and J is TRBJ2-3; 7 nucleotides line up with TRBD2. Germline loops: CDR1 LNHDA, CDR2 SQIVND (reference sequence). This CDR3 has 16 amino acids. With V trimmed by 5 bases and J by 0 bases, 8 bases remained unmatched. Written as DNA, the CDR3 is TGTGCCAGTAGTCGACGACTAGCAGTTAGCACAGATACGCAGTATTTT. It is translated as CASSRRLAVSTDTQYF.

V usage is TRBV13 and J usage is TRBJ2-1; the match to TRBD2 covers 14 bases. The CDR3 is 18 amino acids. With V trimmed by 5 bases and J by 3 bases, 9 bases remained unmatched. Germline CDR1 PRHDT, CDR2 FYEKMQ (reference sequence). CDR3 protein: CASSNPGTSGGYYNEQFF. Here the CDR3 DNA reads TGTGCCAGCAGCAACCCCGGGACTAGCGGGGGTTACTACAATGAGCAGTTCTTC. The full variable domain, completed using reference TRBV13 and TRBJ2-1, is AAGVIQSPRHLIKEKRETATLKCYPIPRHDTVYWYQQGPGQDPQFLISFYEKMQSDKGSIPDRFSAQQFSDYHSELNMSSLELGDSALYFCASSNPGTSGGYYNEQFFGPGTRLTVL.

The V gene is TRBV4-2, the J gene TRBJ2-3, with 10 bases identical to TRBD1. The CDR3 spans 17 residues. V dropped 4 bases and J dropped 3; count of bases not matched to a gene: 10. Germline V gene sequence: CDR1 LGHNA, CDR2 YNFKEQ. CDR3 protein: CASSPNQRDRGTDTQYF. The DNA of the CDR3 is TGTGCCAGCAGCCCTAACCAAAGGGACAGGGGAACAGATACGCAGTATTTT.

The J gene is TRBJ1-1, the V gene TRBV7-2, with D tentatively TRBD1 (5 bases). Deletions cut 0 bases from V and 5 bases from J, with 7 bases between. This CDR3 contains 13 residues. The germline V gene has CDR1 SGHTA and CDR2 FQGNSA. In nucleotides, the CDR3 is TGTGCCAGCAGCTTAGCGCGGGGGACTGAAGCTTTCTTT. It specifies CASSLARGTEAFF.

The chain links TRBV7-2 to TRBJ1-4, with D possibly TRBD1 on 5 matching bases. Trimming cost V 5 bases and J 3 bases, with 22 bases left between them. The CDR3 length is 18 residues. Per the germline V gene, CDR1 is SGHTA and CDR2 is FQGNSA. The CDR3 bases are TGTGCCAGCAGCATACGAGCCTCGCGCAGGGCACCTAATGAAAAACTGTTTTTT. Its protein product is CASSIRASRRAPNEKLFF.

This chain uses TRBV19 with TRBJ1-1, with D possibly TRBD1 on 6 matching bases. V was clipped by 1 base and J by 1 base, with 10 bases between them. Germline assignment: CDR1 LNHDA and CDR2 SQIVND (reference sequence). This CDR3 has 15 amino acids. The CDR3 coding sequence is TGTGCCAGTAGTATAGGCAGGGGCAGGAACACTGAAGCTTTCTTT. Its translation is CASSIGRGRNTEAFF. Filled out from reference TRBV19 and TRBJ1-1, the complete variable domain reads DGGITQSPKYLFRKEGQNVTLSCEQNLNHDAMYWYRQDPGQGLRLIYYSQIVNDFQKGDIAEGYSVSREKKESFPLTVTSAQKNPTAFYLCASSIGRGRNTEAFFGQGTRLTVV.

V usage is TRBV28 and J usage is TRBJ2-7; 7 positions match TRBD2. From germline, CDR1 is MDHEN and CDR2 SYDVKM. CDR3 length equals 13 residues. With 4 bases clipped from V and 3 bases from J, the junction kept 3 bases outside the gene matches. Here the CDR3 DNA reads TGTGCCAGCAGTTCGACTAGCCACTACGAGCAGTACTTC. Translating it yields CASSSTSHYEQYF.

This clone is a singleton in its sample. V usage is TRBV18 and J usage is TRBJ2-5; D possibly corresponds to TRBD2 (6 bases). CDR1 is KGHSH, CDR2 LQKENI, per germline. V shed 2 bases and J shed 5 bases, with 12 bases lying between them. The CDR3 runs 14 residues. CDR3 amino acids: CASSPSRAGETQYF. For the CDR3, the DNA is TGTGCCAGCTCACCAAGCAGGGCGGGGGAGACCCAGTACTTC.

The chain carries TRBV10-1 and TRBJ2-3; 9 positions agree with TRBD2. The CDR3 runs to 16 residues. V was clipped by 6 bases and J by 1 base; unmatched bases: 8. The V gene's germline CDR1 is WNHNN and CDR2 SYGVQD (reference sequence). The CDR3: CASRVWRGGRTDTQYF. In DNA, the CDR3 is TGCGCCAGCAGAGTTTGGCGGGGGGGCCGCACAGATACGCAGTATTTT.

The chain carries TRBV7-2 and TRBJ2-5, with no clear D. The V end lost 7 bases, the J end lost 5 bases, and 11 bases lay between the germline ends. The CDR3 is 12 residues long. The V gene's germline CDR1 is SGHTA and CDR2 FQGNSA. In nucleotides, the CDR3 is TGTGCCAGCAACGACAATGGGGAGACCCAGTACTTC. Translation: CASNDNGETQYF.

The count of this clone is one. The chain is built from TRBV6-1 and TRBJ1-1; unclear D gene. V shed 2 bases and J shed 4 bases, with 8 bases lying between them. The CDR3 runs to 13 residues. CDR1 MNHNS and CDR2 SASEGT come from the germline V gene. CDR3 sequence reads: CASSESLVTEAFF. Written as DNA, the CDR3 is TGTGCCAGCAGTGAATCATTAGTCACTGAAGCTTTCTTT.

The chain carries TRBV7-3 and TRBJ2-2, with D possibly being TRBD1 (6 bases). From germline, CDR1 is SGHTA and CDR2 FQGTGA. The CDR3 runs to 16 residues. Trimming shortened V by 5 bases and J by 0 bases, and 13 bases separated the two germline ends. CDR3 in DNA: TGTGCCAGCAGCGCGCTGGACAGTACGAACACCGGGGAGCTGTTTTTT. It specifies CASSALDSTNTGELFF.

The chain recombines TRBV6-1 with TRBJ1-5; 7 bases are a match to TRBD1. V gave up 4 bases and J gave up 10 bases; unmatched junction bases: 10. CDR1 and CDR2 from the germline V gene are MNHNS and SASEGT. The CDR3 totals 14 residues. CDR3 region: CASSVSRGLFPQHF. The CDR3 DNA is TGTGCCAGCAGTGTGTCCAGGGGGTTGTTCCCCCAGCATTTT.

This chain connects TRBV6-6 to TRBJ1-5, with a tentative D call TRBD1 (6 bases). The V end was cut by 2 bases, the J end by 1 base, with 9 bases between. CDR3 length: 15 amino acids. Germline lookup yields CDR1 MNHNY and CDR2 SVGAGI (reference sequence). The CDR3 DNA reads as TGTGCCAGCAGTTACGGGACACACAGCAATCAGCCCCAGCATTTT. Translation: CASSYGTHSNQPQHF.

In this sample, this clone turned up once. V usage is TRBV2 and J usage is TRBJ2-3, with D perhaps matching TRBD2 (6 bases). V was clipped by 1 base and J by 2 bases, with 13 bases between them. The CDR3 runs 16 residues. CDR1 and CDR2 (germline): SNHLY, FYNNEI. CDR3 in DNA: TGTGCCAGCAGTGAAGGGCCGGGACTTGACACAGATACGCAGTATTTT. Translating gives CASSEGPGLDTDTQYF.

The chain employs TRBV5-4 and TRBJ1-2, with TRBD1 as a possible D gene (6 bases). Germline values: CDR1 SGHNT, CDR2 YYREEE (reference sequence). Between the trimmed V and J ends, which lost 2 bases and 4 bases, there was a span of 12 bases. The CDR3 sequence is 14 residues long. CDR3 in amino acids: CASSLQGGAYGYTF. The CDR3 nucleotides read TGTGCCAGCAGCTTACAAGGGGGAGCCTATGGCTACACCTTC.

J is TRBJ2-7 and V is TRBV29-1; 9 nucleotides line up with TRBD2. Trimming removed 4 bases from V and 4 bases from J; junction bases left unmatched: 5. This CDR3 has 13 amino acids. Germline V gene data show CDR1 as SQVTM and CDR2 as ANQGSEA. CDR3 DNA sequence: TGCAGCGTTGTTAGCGGGGGTGGGTACGAGCAGTACTTC. Translation gives CSVVSGGGYEQYF.

The genes are TRBV5-1 and TRBJ2-2, with 8 bases lining up with TRBD2. The CDR3 loop spans 15 amino acids. Germline CDR1 reads SGHRS; CDR2 reads YFSETQ. V was pared by 2 bases and J by 6 bases, with 6 bases of the junction left unmatched. This CDR3 is CASSFVSGVSGELFF. CDR3 coding DNA: TGCGCCAGCAGCTTTGTTAGCGGGGTTTCCGGGGAGCTGTTTTTT.

The chain employs TRBV28 and TRBJ2-5; D call uncertain. The CDR3 contains 13 residues. The germline CDR1 and CDR2 sequences are MDHEN and SYDVKM. The ends were cut back, 3 bases at V and 0 bases at J, with 5 bases in the middle. CDR3: CASSFDYQETQYF. Here the CDR3 DNA reads TGTGCCAGCAGTTTCGACTACCAAGAGACCCAGTACTTC.